The following is a T cell receptor beta chain sequence with its context. Its antigen has not been determined. Per-base qualities were not stored, and no clone one base away is much larger. A patient counted as having stable Graves' hyperthyroidism if no progression to ophthalmopathy occurred over 18 months of follow-up. Hyperthyroidism patients were aged 18 to 65 years and newly diagnosed, with disease duration of less than 2 months. Exclusion was applied to patients with uncontrolled infections, other autoimmune diseases, pregnancy or lactation. Diagnoses relied on clinical symptoms, serum thyroxine and TRAb, thyroid ultrasound and orbital computed tomography. Ficoll-Paque density gradient centrifugation was used to isolate PBMCs from 8.5 to 10 ml of fresh peripheral blood. Trizol reagent was used to extract total RNA, and RNA quality was then checked on an Agilent 2100 Bioanalyzer. The data stem from a study of T cells in Graves' hyperthyroidism and ophthalmopathy (dated 2019 in TCRdb). Study-wide context: Peripheral blood was collected at initial diagnosis, before any treatment. A discovery cohort of about 100 patients, approximately 44 with Graves' ophthalmopathy and 57 with stable Graves' hyperthyroidism, was used to find distinguishing TCR V-J signatures. Whether ophthalmopathy could be predicted prospectively was tested in an independent validation cohort made up of approximately 19 hyperthyroidism patients plus 17 patients who later progressed to ophthalmopathy. The 80 to 100 discovery patients were randomly divided into training and test sets at a 7:3 ratio. In several Graves' hyperthyroidism patients, the study also compared T-cell repertoires from thyroid tissue with T-cell repertoires from blood. After sampling, hyperthyroidism patients received methimazole starting at 30 mg daily, and ophthalmopathy patients received high-dose intravenous methylprednisolone. According to the paper, TCR Vbeta CDR3 sequencing was carried out on some 140 peripheral blood samples, which came from around 43 ophthalmopathy, 70 to 80 hyperthyroidism and roughly 17 progressor patients.

The TCR beta CDR3 regions were amplified from RNA transcripts. The TCR CDR3 was subjected to a first round of RT-PCR using the HTBI primer set and the Qiagen OneStep RT-PCR kit. Libraries were constructed in a second round of multiplex PCR, after which size selection and purification were performed. The libraries were sequenced on an Illumina HiSeq2000 using paired-end 100 bp reads. The study's own analysis went as follows. SOAPnuke was used to process the raw data, throwing out any read that contained adapters or uncalled bases, had a mean Phred below 15, or lacked an exact constant-primer or identifier match. COPE v1.2.5 was used to merge the high-quality paired reads, and each unique nucleotide sequence was defined as a clonotype. MiTCR v1.1 was used to align the clonotypes against IMGT TRBV, TRBD and TRBJ reference segments. Only V-J combinations with frequency above 0.0001, covering approximately 99% of repertoires, were analysed. A TCS score was defined as the ratio of F50 (clonal expansion) to E x V (chaos), with BLOSUM62-based TCRdist applied between CDR3 peptides within each V-J. Welch's t-statistics and random forest reduced around 520 V-J features to about 12, which were used in a naive Bayes classifier (R e1071). TCRdb took the public reads, trimmed them with fastp at Q25, ran MiXCR for clone calling and kept in-frame beta chains. A single entry per CDR3 protein holds the most common genes and DNA from its merged rows. Here the V and J calls rest on TCRdb's processing, not on the authors' analysis. The sample table contains fewer than 400,000 distinct CDR3 sequences; only one count was recorded for just under 25% of them. About 73% of the sample rests with the top ten.

Study-wide findings and limitations: In validation, progression to ophthalmopathy was predicted by the model with 70.59% sensitivity and around 76% specificity, a median of approximately 7.1 months before onset. No statistical method was used to fix the sample size in advance, and group allocation was not hidden from the investigators. Most expanded thyroid clonotypes (frequency above 0.001) were also found in blood, which suggests that blood repertoires may mirror thyroid immune responses. In cross-validation, a model built on a 13 V-J signature told ophthalmopathy apart from stable hyperthyroidism with 87.88% sensitivity and roughly 83% specificity, and in testing the same model reached 80%/75%.

This receptor was obtained from a man in his fifties or sixties with Graves' hyperthyroidism. The material sequenced was blood.

The DNA sequence reads TGTGCCAGCAGTGAAGCGCAGGTGGTCTATTACACCGGGGAGCTGTTTTTT. The encoded protein is CASSEAQVVYYTGELFF. This receptor chain uses TRBV2 and TRBJ2-2; the D gene remains uncertain. The junction carries 14 bases between V and J, which are trimmed by 0 bases and 3 bases respectively. From a lookup of the germline V gene, CDR1 and CDR2 are SNHLY and FYNNEI. From cysteine to phenylalanine, the CDR3 is 17 amino acids long. The entry retains the CDR3 DNA only, 51 bases that are in frame from base 1.